This T cell receptor (beta chain) is from a study of CD8 T cells in Susac syndrome (dated by TCRdb to the late 2010s). For the study in its entirety: Among the Susac syndrome patients who were sequenced, clinically active disease was present in six and clinical remission was observed in under ten. At blood withdrawal, Susac syndrome patients were therapy-naive, treated with corticosteroids (with IVIg additionally given to some), or treated with IVIg alone. The study used repertoire sequencing to test whether antigen drove CD8+ T cell activation and differentiation in Susac syndrome. CD8+ T cell repertoire clonality was compared between 12 healthy donors, approximately 14 Susac syndrome patients and around 15 multiple sclerosis patients. Broad study findings and their caveats: The TCR sequencing and HLA analysis was acknowledged to have included a relatively small number of individuals. CD8+ repertoires in Susac syndrome showed clonal expansion, which was highest in CD8+ TEMRA cells and was greater in clinically active patients than in remitting patients. Roughly 15 and five Susac-specific public clones were found in the total CD8+ and CD8+ TEMRA repertoires, respectively.

Peripheral blood CD8+ and CD4+ T cells from healthy donors, Susac syndrome patients and multiple sclerosis patients were profiled by high-throughput TCR beta sequencing. Susac syndrome patients met recently defined diagnostic criteria for definite or probable disease. Bulk CD8+ and CD4+ T cells were purified magnetically by negative isolation, whereas CD8+ TEMRA cells were enriched by FACS. Blood was drawn into EDTA tubes, processed within 24 hours, and PBMCs were isolated by density gradient centrifugation. PBMCs destined for TCR sequencing were cryopreserved in liquid nitrogen and later thawed in a 37 °C water bath. The sorted or isolated CD4+, CD8+ and CD8+ TEMRA cells had a purity of 90% or higher. RNA was extracted using the RNeasy kit, and about 0.45 to 1 microgram was reverse transcribed with random hexamers. TCR beta CDR3 regions were amplified with the immunoSEQ multiplex PCR assay covering 54 Vbeta and 13 Jbeta segments. Bias from PCR amplification was corrected by using a synthetic template baseline for primer optimization and for computational correction. On the authors' methods: Reads were annotated to V, D and J genes according to IMGT and were analyzed with immunoSEQ Analyzer, with only productive sequences retained. Clonality was calculated as one minus the Shannon entropy normalized by log2 of the number of productive unique sequences. For each patient and control, public and private clones were evaluated among the 100 most prevalent clones. A clone was defined as Susac-specific if it was absent from the healthy and MS cohorts, from around 960 published viral clones and from other ImmuneACCESS disease sequences. The raw public data were reprocessed by TCRdb itself: fastp quality trimming at Q25, MiXCR clonotype calling, in-frame beta chains only. Identical CDR3 protein sequences are pooled into one entry, listed with their most common genes and DNA. The V and J calls and clone size come from TCRdb's table, not from the authors' own analysis. The sample contains roughly 130,000 distinct CDR3 sequences, roughly 94% of them found a single time. About 0.3% of the sample goes to the ten largest clones.

Concerning this clonotype: The antigen it recognizes is unknown. No much larger clonotype is one base removed from it; base qualities were not supplied.

Per the germline V gene, SGHDN is the CDR1 and FVKESK is the CDR2. Cut back by 4 bases and 8 bases, the V and J ends lie 14 bases apart. Reading from cysteine to phenylalanine, the CDR3 counts 13 amino acids. Only the CDR3 DNA is retained, 39 bases long and in frame from the first base. The material sequenced was CD8+ T cells from PBMCs. Recombination joined TRBV14 with TRBJ1-2; the D segment cannot be called with confidence. This receptor was taken from a human donor with Susac syndrome. The nucleotide sequence reads as follows: TGTGCCAGCAGCCCCATCTCCACCGGGGGCTACACCTTC. This gives the protein CASSPISTGGYTF.